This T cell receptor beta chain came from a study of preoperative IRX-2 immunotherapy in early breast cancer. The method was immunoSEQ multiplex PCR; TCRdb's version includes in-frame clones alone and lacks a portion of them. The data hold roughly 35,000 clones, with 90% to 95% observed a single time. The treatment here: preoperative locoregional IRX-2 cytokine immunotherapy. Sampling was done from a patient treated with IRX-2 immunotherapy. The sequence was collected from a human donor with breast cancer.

In nucleotides, the CDR3 is TGCAGCGTTGAACGGGAGAGGGGGATCTTAATGAACACTGAAGCTTTCTTT. It translates to CSVERERGILMNTEAFF. This rearrangement joins TRBV29-1 to TRBJ1-1, with D possibly being TRBD1 (6 bases). The germline V gene encodes CDR1 SQVTM and CDR2 ANQGSEA. With 2 bases removed from V and 0 bases from J, the gap between germline ends came to 19 bases. This CDR3 region has 17 residues.